The 25 T cell receptor beta chains presented below share a single source sample, sequenced in a study of T-cell memory formation after mild COVID-19. TCRdb analysed the 5' RACE reads with MiXCR anew, one entry per CDR3 protein. The sample gives 350,000 to 450,000 distinct CDR3 sequences, approximately 25% of which show up once; about 10% is in the top ten. The sequenced sample was PBMCs or a T cell subset sorted from them (not recorded which). These receptor sequences come from an adult woman who had mild COVID-19 (a few samples of this study predate the infection). Cell type and time point are not known.

This clonotype was counted a few times. This CDR3 is CASSFGLQETQYF. CDR3 coding DNA: TGTGCCAGCAGTTTCGGATTACAAGAGACCCAGTACTTC. This rearrangement joins TRBV12-3 or TRBV12-4 to TRBJ2-5; the D is unclear. V was trimmed by 3 bases and J by 2 bases, leaving 7 bases between them. The CDR3 length is 13 residues.

The chain employs TRBV12-3 or TRBV12-4 and TRBJ2-1; possibly TRBD2 for D (6 bases). The V and J ends lost 6 bases and 6 bases respectively, with 12 bases between them. This CDR3 has 13 residues. CDR3: CASRSGGSNEQFF. CDR3 DNA: TGTGCCAGCAGATCCGGAGGGAGCAATGAGCAGTTCTTC.

The chain couples TRBV5-1 to TRBJ2-1, with 7 bases aligning to TRBD2. The CDR3 contains 15 residues. Trimming at V came to 4 bases and at J to 4 bases, leaving 8 bases not matched to a gene. Germline CDR1 and CDR2: SGHRS and YFSETQ. CDR3 sequence: CASSRLAEGYNEQFF. CDR3 in DNA: TGCGCCAGCAGCCGACTAGCCGAGGGGTACAATGAGCAGTTCTTC.

In its sample, this clonotype was seen a few times. J is TRBJ2-2 and V is TRBV7-9; 7 bases align to TRBD1. After removal of 4 bases from V and 0 bases from J, the junction contained 5 bases not matched to a gene. The CDR3 sequence is 16 residues long. Looked up from germline, CDR1 is SEHNR and CDR2 is FQNEAQ (reference sequence). The CDR3 nucleotides read TGTGCCAGCAGCTATCGGACAGGAGCGAACACCGGGGAGCTGTTTTTT. This codes for CASSYRTGANTGELFF. The whole variable domain, remainder taken from reference TRBV7-9 and TRBJ2-2, is DTGVSQNPRHKITKRGQNVTFRCDPISEHNRLYWYRQTLGQGPEFLTYFQNEAQLEKSRLLSDRFSAERPKGSFSTLEIQRTEQGDSAMYLCASSYRTGANTGELFFGEGSRLTVL.

This clonotype was detected only once. The gene calls are TRBV4-3 and TRBJ2-6, with D perhaps given as TRBD1 or TRBD2 (5 bases each). Germline V CDR1 and CDR2: LGHNA, YSLEER. The V end lost 1 base, the J end lost 1 base, and 14 bases lay between the germline ends. This CDR3 is built from 18 residues. CDR3 coding DNA: TGCGCCAGCAGCCAAGCGACGGGGCTTAGATCTGGGGCCAACGTCCTGACTTTC. Translating gives CASSQATGLRSGANVLTF.

The chain recombines TRBV5-1 with TRBJ2-7; 11 positions match TRBD1. Losses at the gene ends were 1 base for V and 6 bases for J; bases not matched to a gene: 9. CDR1 and CDR2 from the germline V gene are SGHRS and YFSETQ. This CDR3 contains 16 residues. The CDR3 region is CASSLWTGQGVGEQYF. CDR3 DNA sequence: TGCGCCAGCAGCTTGTGGACGGGACAGGGGGTTGGCGAGCAGTACTTC. Complete variable domain (other parts from reference TRBV5-1 and TRBJ2-7): KAGVTQTPRYLIKTRGQQVTLSCSPISGHRSVSWYQQTPGQGLQFLFEYFSETQRNKGNFPGRFSGRQFSNSRSEMNVSTLELGDSALYLCASSLWTGQGVGEQYFGPGTRLTVT.

Only a few counts were recorded for this clonotype. The V gene is TRBV7-7, the J gene TRBJ2-5; possibly TRBD2 for D (6 bases). CDR1 and CDR2 (germline): SSHAT, FNYEAQ (reference sequence). V was clipped by 5 bases and J by 5 bases, with 12 bases between them. The CDR3 is 13 amino acids. This chain's CDR3 is CASSQRARETQYF. The CDR3 DNA sequence: TGTGCCAGCAGCCAGCGGGCTCGGGAGACCCAGTACTTC.

This clonotype was observed once. The genes are TRBV25-1 and TRBJ2-7, with D possibly matching TRBD2 (6 bases). This CDR3 has 16 amino acids. Germline-derived CDR1 and CDR2 are MGHDK and SYGVNS. The V gene lost 1 base and the J gene lost 3 bases, with 16 bases spanning the gap. CDR3 sequence: CASSESPTGSVYEQYF. The CDR3 DNA is TGTGCCAGCAGTGAATCCCCCACCGGGAGCGTCTACGAGCAGTACTTC.

The gene calls are TRBV7-9 and TRBJ2-1; 7 bases fit TRBD2. Germline V gene lookup returns CDR1 SEHNR and CDR2 FQNEAQ (reference sequence). The CDR3 runs 13 residues. Trimming cost V 8 bases and J 7 bases; bases outside gene matches: 8. CDR3 nucleotides: TGTGCCAGCGAGCGGGACGGAGGGAATGAGCAGTTCTTC. This sequence encodes CASERDGGNEQFF.

This clonotype was detected a few times. The genes are TRBV5-1 and TRBJ1-1, with D possibly TRBD1 on 6 matching bases. Germline-derived CDR1 and CDR2 are SGHRS and YFSETQ. The CDR3 length is 16 residues. The V end lost 0 bases, the J end lost 3 bases, and 15 bases lay between the germline ends. The DNA of the CDR3 is TGCGCCAGCAGCTTGGTGAGGAACAGGGTACACACTGAAGCTTTCTTT. It encodes CASSLVRNRVHTEAFF. The complete variable domain, with remaining parts taken from reference TRBV5-1 and TRBJ1-1, reads KAGVTQTPRYLIKTRGQQVTLSCSPISGHRSVSWYQQTPGQGLQFLFEYFSETQRNKGNFPGRFSGRQFSNSRSEMNVSTLELGDSALYLCASSLVRNRVHTEAFFGQGTRLTVV.

This clonotype came up a few times. This rearrangement joins TRBV7-6 to TRBJ2-7, with 8 bases matching TRBD1. Losses at the gene ends were 5 bases for V and 5 bases for J; bases not matched to a gene: 8. CDR1 is SGHVS, CDR2 FNYEAQ, per germline. The CDR3 has 14 residues. The CDR3 bases are TGTGCCAGCAGCGCCGGACAGGGTTCCCACGAGCAGTACTTC. Protein: CASSAGQGSHEQYF.

Only a few counts were recorded for this clonotype. The chain employs TRBV12-3 or TRBV12-4 and TRBJ2-2; D may be TRBD2 (5 bases). The CDR3 covers 16 residues. Trimming shortened V by 1 base and J by 2 bases, and 11 bases separated the two germline ends. CDR3 in amino acids: CASSLDPGKNTGELFF. For the CDR3, the DNA is TGTGCCAGCAGTTTAGACCCCGGGAAAAACACCGGGGAGCTGTTTTTT.

This chain joins TRBV3-1 and TRBJ2-6; D uncertain. CDR3 length equals 15 residues. Trimming took 4 bases from V and 0 from J, leaving 7 bases between them. From germline, CDR1 is LGHDT and CDR2 YNNKEL (reference sequence). Here the CDR3 reads CASSRHSSGANVLTF. The CDR3 DNA is TGTGCCAGCAGCCGGCATAGCTCTGGGGCCAACGTCCTGACTTTC.

This clonotype was seen only a few times. The chain uses TRBV19 and TRBJ2-5, with 8 bases identical to TRBD1. Trimming took 4 bases from V and 6 from J; bases not matched to a gene: 7. This CDR3 is built from 14 residues. Germline-derived CDR1 and CDR2 are LNHDA and SQIVND (reference sequence). The CDR3 DNA is TGTGCCAGTAGTACCGAACAGGGGGTAAAGACCCAGTACTTC. It specifies CASSTEQGVKTQYF.

CDR3 loop: CASSPDLRRGYNEQFF. The CDR3 DNA sequence: TGTGCCAGCAGCCCGGACCTTCGACGGGGCTACAATGAGCAGTTCTTC. The chain has TRBV5-6 and TRBJ2-1, with D perhaps matching TRBD2 (5 bases). Germline CDR1 and CDR2: SGHDT and YYEEEE. The V and J ends lost 4 bases and 3 bases respectively, with 17 bases between them. The CDR3 consists of 16 residues.

The genes are TRBV2 and TRBJ2-5, with 9 bases identical to TRBD2. The germline V gene encodes CDR1 SNHLY and CDR2 FYNNEI. This CDR3 spans 14 amino acids. V trimming: 7 bases; J trimming: 5 bases; junction bases outside the gene matches: 8. CDR3 sequence: CASIRAGGWETQYF. Written as DNA, the CDR3 is TGTGCCAGCATTCGAGCGGGGGGCTGGGAGACCCAGTACTTC.

This clonotype was seen a few times. This chain links TRBV20-1 with TRBJ2-2; D gene unclear. The CDR3 consists of 15 residues. Germline assignment: CDR1 DFQATT and CDR2 SNEGSKA (reference sequence). With 1 base removed from V and 2 bases from J, the gap between germline ends came to 11 bases. In DNA, the CDR3 is TGCAGTGCTAGAGTTCGCTCTCTTAACACCGGGGAGCTGTTTTTT. It encodes CSARVRSLNTGELFF.

This chain links TRBV7-2 with TRBJ1-4; D gene uncertain. This CDR3 has 14 amino acids. Germline CDR1 reads SGHTA; CDR2 reads FQGNSA. V was cut by 3 bases and J by 3 bases, with 8 bases left in between. The CDR3 reads CASSFKWANEKLFF. The CDR3 DNA is TGTGCCAGCAGCTTTAAATGGGCTAATGAAAAACTGTTTTTT.

The chain couples TRBV7-2 to TRBJ1-6, with D possibly matching TRBD1 (5 bases). The CDR3 sequence is 15 residues long. CDR1 and CDR2 from the germline V gene are SGHTA and FQGNSA. The V end was cut by 1 base, the J end by 10 bases, with 14 bases between. The CDR3 DNA follows: TGTGCCAGCAGCTTAGGGGGACTTCAGGGATCACCCCTCCACTTT. Translating gives CASSLGGLQGSPLHF. The full variable domain, with the rest looked up from reference TRBV7-2 and TRBJ1-6, is GAGVSQSPSNKVTEKGKDVELRCDPISGHTALYWYRQSLGQGLEFLIYFQGNSAPDKSGLPSDRFSAERTGGSVSTLTIQRTQQEDSAVYLCASSLGGLQGSPLHFGNGTRLTVT.

The V call is TRBV27, the J call TRBJ2-1, with 12 bases fitting TRBD1. The germline V gene encodes CDR1 MNHEY and CDR2 SMNVEV (reference sequence). V gave up 3 bases and J gave up 8 bases; unmatched junction bases: 2. The CDR3 totals 14 residues. CDR3 sequence (DNA): TGTGCCAGCAGTTTCGGGACAGGGGGCGATGAGCAGTTCTTC. This codes for CASSFGTGGDEQFF.

The chain carries TRBV4-2 and TRBJ2-3, with unresolved D. Trimming took 2 bases from V and 5 from J, leaving 11 bases between them. This CDR3 is built from 14 residues. Germline V gives CDR1 LGHNA, CDR2 YNFKEQ. Written as DNA, the CDR3 is TGTGCCAGCAGCCAAATCCCCGGAGAAGATACGCAGTATTTT. Translated: CASSQIPGEDTQYF.

This clonotype was seen more than once but under ten times. This chain joins TRBV6-1 and TRBJ1-1; possible D gene TRBD1, 5 bases. Germline CDR1 is MNHNS and CDR2 is SASEGT. The ends were cut back, 3 bases at V and 5 bases at J, with 10 bases in the middle. The CDR3 extends over 13 amino acids. Here the CDR3 reads CASSEAGWTEAFF. In DNA, the CDR3 is TGTGCCAGCAGTGAGGCAGGGTGGACTGAAGCTTTCTTT.

This clonotype occurred many times. The chain recombines TRBV18 with TRBJ2-1; D unresolved. The CDR3 spans 16 residues. The germline gives CDR1 KGHSH, CDR2 LQKENI. The ends were cut back, 6 bases at V and 0 bases at J, with 15 bases in the middle. As DNA, the CDR3 is TGTGCCAGCTCCCGAGGAAGCGATAGCTCCTACAATGAGCAGTTCTTC. It codes for CASSRGSDSSYNEQFF. The variable domain in full, with the rest retrieved from reference TRBV18 and TRBJ2-1, is NAGVMQNPRHLVRRRGQEARLRCSPMKGHSHVYWYRQLPEEGLKFMVYLQKENIIDESGMPKERFSAEFPKEGPSILRIQQVVRGDSAAYFCASSRGSDSSYNEQFFGPGTRLTVL.

The V call is TRBV7-9, the J call TRBJ1-5; D is ambiguous. The CDR3 is 14 amino acids. Trimming stripped 5 bases from V and 3 bases from J, with 11 bases between. The germline V gene has CDR1 SEHNR and CDR2 FQNEAQ (reference sequence). This CDR3 reads CASSRDNFNQPQHF. DNA for the CDR3: TGTGCCAGCAGCAGAGACAATTTCAATCAGCCCCAGCATTTT.

Ten or more counts support this clonotype. This chain uses TRBV12-3 or TRBV12-4 with TRBJ1-2; 7 positions agree with TRBD1. V gave up 5 bases and J gave up 5 bases; unmatched junction bases: 2. The CDR3 totals 12 residues. The CDR3 region is CASSRQGYGYTF. DNA for the CDR3: TGTGCCAGCAGTCGACAGGGTTATGGCTACACCTTC.